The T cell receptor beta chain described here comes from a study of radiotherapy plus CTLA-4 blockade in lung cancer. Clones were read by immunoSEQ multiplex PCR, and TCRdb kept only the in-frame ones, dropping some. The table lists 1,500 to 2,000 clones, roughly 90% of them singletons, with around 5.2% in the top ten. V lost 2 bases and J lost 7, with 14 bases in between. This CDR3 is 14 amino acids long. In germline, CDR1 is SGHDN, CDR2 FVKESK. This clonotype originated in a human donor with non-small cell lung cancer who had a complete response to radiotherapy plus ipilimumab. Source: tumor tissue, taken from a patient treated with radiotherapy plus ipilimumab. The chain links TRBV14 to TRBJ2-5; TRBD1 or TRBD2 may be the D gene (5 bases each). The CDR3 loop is CASSQQGPLGTQYF. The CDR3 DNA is TGTGCCAGCAGCCAACAGGGACCCCTGGGGACCCAGTACTTC.